These T cell receptor beta chains were read from a single sample in a study of blood T cell repertoires in COVID-19. Produced via immunoSEQ multiplex PCR; TCRdb's table is partial and in-frame only. The sample shows fewer than 150,000 clones, roughly four fifths of them seen only once. Sequenced material: peripheral blood. The receptors derive from a woman between 45 and 60 years old with acute or convalescent COVID-19. CDR3s include the opening cysteine and the closing phenylalanine or tryptophan. A D gene is named only where the DNA matches it firmly. Clone size appears in some rows only: once, few, many, or a class for an expanded clone.

j_call | clone_size | d_call | v_call | cdr3_nt | cdr3_aa
TRBJ1-4 | once | TRBD1 | TRBV9 | TGTGCCAGCAGCGTAAGGACAGGGGCTAATGAAAAACTGTTTTTT | CASSVRTGANEKLFF
TRBJ1-6 | once | NA | TRBV5-1 | TGCGCCAGCAGCTTGTTAGGGGGGGATTCACCCCTCCACTTT | CASSLLGGDSPLHF
TRBJ1-2 | NA | TRBD1 | TRBV7-8 | TGTGCCAGCAGCACCCGGGACAGGGGGGGGTATGGCTACACCTTC | CASSTRDRGGYGYTF
TRBJ2-7 | NA | TRBD1 | TRBV15 | TGTGCCACCAGCAACGACAGGGCTTGGAACTACGAGCAGTACTTC | CATSNDRAWNYEQYF
TRBJ2-7 | NA | TRBD1 | TRBV7-4 | TGTGCCAGCAGCTTAACGGGACAGGGTGGGTACGAGCAGTACTTC | CASSLTGQGGYEQYF
TRBJ1-5 | NA | NA | TRBV19 | TGTGCCAGTAGTATCAGGAGGAGGAGCTATAGCAATCAGCCCCAGCATTTT | CASSIRRRSYSNQPQHF
TRBJ2-5 | NA | NA | TRBV18 | TGTGCCAGCTCACACATCGAGGGTCGAGTGGAGACCCAGTACTTC | CASSHIEGRVETQYF
TRBJ2-2 | once | TRBD2 | TRBV27 | TGTGCCAGCAGTTTTTTTAGCGGGGGGCGGAACACCGGGGAGCTGTTTTTT | CASSFFSGGRNTGELFF
TRBJ1-1 | once | NA | TRBV19 | TGTGCCAGTAGTGACGGGATATTAGGCACTGAAGCTTTCTTT | CASSDGILGTEAFF
TRBJ2-5 | NA | TRBD2 | TRBV4-1 | TGCGCCAGCAGCCAGGGACTAGCGGGGGGAGAGACCCAGTACTTC | CASSQGLAGGETQYF
TRBJ1-2 | NA | NA | TRBV29-1 | TGCAGCGTGAAGACGAGGGGGGGTGTTTATGGCTACACCTTC | CSVKTRGGVYGYTF
TRBJ1-5 | NA | NA | TRBV6-5 | TGTGCCAGCAGGGAGAAATTTAGCAATCAGCCCCAGCATTTT | CASREKFSNQPQHF
TRBJ2-7 | few | NA | TRBV7-9 | TGTGCCAGCAGCTTAACAGAAACCGTCAACGAGCAGTACTTC | CASSLTETVNEQYF
TRBJ2-1 | NA | TRBD1 | TRBV24-1 | TGTGCCACAGGTCCCGGACAGGGGTACAATGAGCAGTTCTTC | CATGPGQGYNEQFF
TRBJ2-7 | once | TRBD2 | TRBV12-3/TRBV12-4 | TGTGCCAGCAGCCCGGGAGGGGGAGGCGAGCAGTACTTC | CASSPGGGGEQYF
TRBJ1-3 | NA | NA | TRBV3-1/TRBV3-2 | TGTGCCAGCAGCCAAGACTGGACAGTTTCCTCTGGAAACACCATATATTTT | CASSQDWTVSSGNTIYF
TRBJ2-1 | NA | TRBD2 | TRBV29-1 | TGCAGCGCATCGCCGGCGCTAGCGGGGAGCTATAATGAGCAGTTCTTC | CSASPALAGSYNEQFF
TRBJ1-5 | NA | TRBD1 | TRBV27 | TGTGCCAGCAGGTTTTCCGGGACAGGGATCAATCAGCCCCAGCATTTT | CASRFSGTGINQPQHF
TRBJ1-3 | NA | NA | TRBV27 | TGTGCCAGCAGTTTCAGGGGTTCCTCTGGAAACACCATATATTTT | CASSFRGSSGNTIYF
TRBJ2-1 | NA | TRBD1 | TRBV9 | TGTGCCAGCAGCAAGACAGGGAAACCCGACAATGAGCAGTTCTTC | CASSKTGKPDNEQFF
TRBJ1-3 | NA | NA | TRBV28 | TGTGCCAGCAGTTTATTTTCGAGCTCTGGAAACACCATATATTTT | CASSLFSSSGNTIYF
TRBJ2-7 | NA | TRBD1 | TRBV6-5 | TGTGCCAGCAGTTACTCCGGGACAGGACAATACGAGCAGTACTTC | CASSYSGTGQYEQYF
TRBJ2-1 | NA | NA | TRBV10-1 | TGCGCCAGCTCGGGGGGCCGGGGGGATGAGCAGTTCTTC | CASSGGRGDEQFF
TRBJ1-2 | few | TRBD1 | TRBV5-1 | TGCGCCAGCAGCTTGTTGTCCGGGACAGGGGGTGGCTACACCTTC | CASSLLSGTGGGYTF
TRBJ1-5 | NA | NA | TRBV6-5 | TGTGCCAGCTGCATCGGGGGAGATCAGCCCCAGCATTTT | CASCIGGDQPQHF
TRBJ2-2 | NA | NA | TRBV28 | TGTGCCAGCACAACCGGGTCCACACTCACCGGGGAGCTGTTTTTT | CASTTGSTLTGELFF
TRBJ2-7 | NA | TRBD1 | TRBV19 | TGTGCCAGTAGTATGGAAGACAGGGTTGGCTACGAGCAGTACTTC | CASSMEDRVGYEQYF
TRBJ1-2 | once | NA | TRBV18 | TGTGCCAGCTCACTCATAGGAGGTGGCTACACCTTC | CASSLIGGGYTF
TRBJ1-2 | NA | TRBD1 | TRBV7-9 | TGTGCCAGCAGCTCCCGAGGGACAGGGGGATATGGCTACACCTTC | CASSSRGTGGYGYTF
TRBJ2-1 | few | TRBD2 | TRBV19 | TGTGCCAGTAGCCATCGGAAGGGTGCTAGCGGGGGGGATGAGCAGTTCTTC | CASSHRKGASGGDEQFF
TRBJ1-3 | NA | NA | TRBV6-1 | TGTGCCAGCAGTGTGTCCCGGGGAAGCTCTGGAAACACCATATATTTT | CASSVSRGSSGNTIYF
TRBJ2-3 | medium-sized | TRBD1 | TRBV5-1 | TGCGCCAGCAGCCCTGGGGACAGTTACACAGATACGCAGTATTTT | CASSPGDSYTDTQYF
TRBJ1-4 | NA | TRBD1 | TRBV28 | TGTGCCAGCAGGGCAACAGGGGGAATTAATGAAAAACTGTTTTTT | CASRATGGINEKLFF
TRBJ2-6 | NA | TRBD1 | TRBV9 | TGTGCCAGCAGTCTCACAGGGGTTGGGGCCAACGTCCTGACTTTC | CASSLTGVGANVLTF
TRBJ1-5 | few | NA | TRBV28 | TGTGCCATCAGGGGAGGACCCAGCAATCAGCCCCAGCATTTT | CAIRGGPSNQPQHF
TRBJ1-5 | once | TRBD1 | TRBV2 | TGTGCCAGCAGGGTCCAGGGGGGCAATCAGCCCCAGCATTTT | CASRVQGGNQPQHF
TRBJ1-4 | NA | TRBD1 | TRBV2 | TGTGCCAGCAGTGATAGGACAGGGCATAATGAAAAACTGTTTTTT | CASSDRTGHNEKLFF
TRBJ1-5 | NA | TRBD1 | TRBV6-4 | TGTGCCAGCAGTGAGACGGACAGGGCATCTCAGCCCCAGCATTTT | CASSETDRASQPQHF
TRBJ1-6 | NA | TRBD1 | TRBV7-6 | TGTGCCAGCAGCCCCTACGACAGGGGGAGCTCCTATAATTCACCCCTCCACTTT | CASSPYDRGSSYNSPLHF
TRBJ2-2 | NA | NA | TRBV27 | TGTGCCAGCACCTTAGGTGGGGCGGCGAACACCGGGGAGCTGTTTTTT | CASTLGGAANTGELFF
TRBJ1-1 | NA | NA | TRBV18 | TGTGCCAGCTCGCAGAAGGGGGTGGCTTTCTTT | CASSQKGVAFF